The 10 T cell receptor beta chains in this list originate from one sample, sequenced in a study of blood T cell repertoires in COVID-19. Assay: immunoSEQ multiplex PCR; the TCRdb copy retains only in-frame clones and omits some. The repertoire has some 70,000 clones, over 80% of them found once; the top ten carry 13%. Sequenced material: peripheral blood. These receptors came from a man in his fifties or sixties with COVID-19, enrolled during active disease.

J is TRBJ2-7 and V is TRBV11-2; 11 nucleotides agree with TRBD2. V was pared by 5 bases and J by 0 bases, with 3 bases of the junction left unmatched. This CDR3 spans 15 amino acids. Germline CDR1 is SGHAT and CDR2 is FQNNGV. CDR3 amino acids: CASSLTSGNSYEQYF. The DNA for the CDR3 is TGTGCCAGCAGCCTGACTAGCGGGAACTCCTACGAGCAGTACTTC.

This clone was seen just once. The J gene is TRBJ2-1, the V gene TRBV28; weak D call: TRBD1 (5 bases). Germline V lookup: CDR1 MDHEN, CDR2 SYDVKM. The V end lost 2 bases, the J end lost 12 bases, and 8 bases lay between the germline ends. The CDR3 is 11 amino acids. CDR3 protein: CASSLNRRQFF. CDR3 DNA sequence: TGTGCCAGCAGTTTAAACAGGAGGCAGTTCTTC.

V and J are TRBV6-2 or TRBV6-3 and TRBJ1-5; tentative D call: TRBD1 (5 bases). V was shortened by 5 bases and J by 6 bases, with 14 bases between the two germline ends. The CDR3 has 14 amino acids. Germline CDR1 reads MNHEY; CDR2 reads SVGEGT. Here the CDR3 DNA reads TGTGCCAGCAGTGAGAACAGGTTAATTCAGCCCCAGCATTTT. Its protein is CASSENRLIQPQHF.

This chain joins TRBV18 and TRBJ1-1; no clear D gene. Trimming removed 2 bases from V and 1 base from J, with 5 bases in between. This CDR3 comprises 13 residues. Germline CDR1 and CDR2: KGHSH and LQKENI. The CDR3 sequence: CASSPSQNTEAFF. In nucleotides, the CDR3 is TGTGCCAGCTCACCAAGCCAGAACACTGAAGCTTTCTTT. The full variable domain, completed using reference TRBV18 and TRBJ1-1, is NAGVMQNPRHLVRRRGQEARLRCSPMKGHSHVYWYRQLPEEGLKFMVYLQKENIIDESGMPKERFSAEFPKEGPSILRIQQVVRGDSAAYFCASSPSQNTEAFFGQGTRLTVV.

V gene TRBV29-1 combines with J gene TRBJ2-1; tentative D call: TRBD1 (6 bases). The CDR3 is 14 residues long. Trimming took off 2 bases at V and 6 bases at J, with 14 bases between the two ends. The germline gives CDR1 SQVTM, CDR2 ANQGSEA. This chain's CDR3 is CSVEKPGVGNEQFF. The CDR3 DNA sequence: TGCAGCGTTGAAAAGCCAGGGGTTGGCAATGAGCAGTTCTTC.

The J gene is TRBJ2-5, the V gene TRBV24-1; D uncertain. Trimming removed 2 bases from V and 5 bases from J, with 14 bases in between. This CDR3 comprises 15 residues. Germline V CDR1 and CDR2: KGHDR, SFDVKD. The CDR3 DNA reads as TGTGCCACCAGTGATTCCTCCCGTACCGAGGAGACCCAGTACTTC. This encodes CATSDSSRTEETQYF.

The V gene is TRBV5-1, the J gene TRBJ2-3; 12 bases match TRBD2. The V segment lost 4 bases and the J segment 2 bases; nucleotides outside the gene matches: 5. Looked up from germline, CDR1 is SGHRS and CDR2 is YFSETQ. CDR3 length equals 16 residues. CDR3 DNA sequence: TGCGCCAGCAGCGCCCGGACTAGCGGGAACACAGATACGCAGTATTTT. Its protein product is CASSARTSGNTDTQYF.

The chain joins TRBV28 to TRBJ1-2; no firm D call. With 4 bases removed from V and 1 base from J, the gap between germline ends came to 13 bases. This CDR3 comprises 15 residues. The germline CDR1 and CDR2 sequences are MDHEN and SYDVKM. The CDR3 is CASSSNPRSNYGYTF. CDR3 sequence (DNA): TGTGCCAGCAGTTCCAACCCAAGGAGTAACTATGGCTACACCTTC.

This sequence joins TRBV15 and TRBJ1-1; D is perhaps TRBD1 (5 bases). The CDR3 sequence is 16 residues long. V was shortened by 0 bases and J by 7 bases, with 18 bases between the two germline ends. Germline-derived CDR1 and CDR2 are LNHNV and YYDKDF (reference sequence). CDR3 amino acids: CATSRDRGSGGGEAFF. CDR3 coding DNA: TGTGCCACCAGCAGAGATCGGGGGTCGGGTGGAGGTGAAGCTTTCTTT.

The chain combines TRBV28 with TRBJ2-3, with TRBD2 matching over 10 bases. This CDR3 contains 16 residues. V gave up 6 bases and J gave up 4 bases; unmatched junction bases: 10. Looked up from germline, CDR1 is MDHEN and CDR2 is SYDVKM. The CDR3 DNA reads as TGTGCCAGCAGCCCATCGGGAGCGGGAGGGGCAGATACGCAGTATTTT. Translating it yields CASSPSGAGGADTQYF.